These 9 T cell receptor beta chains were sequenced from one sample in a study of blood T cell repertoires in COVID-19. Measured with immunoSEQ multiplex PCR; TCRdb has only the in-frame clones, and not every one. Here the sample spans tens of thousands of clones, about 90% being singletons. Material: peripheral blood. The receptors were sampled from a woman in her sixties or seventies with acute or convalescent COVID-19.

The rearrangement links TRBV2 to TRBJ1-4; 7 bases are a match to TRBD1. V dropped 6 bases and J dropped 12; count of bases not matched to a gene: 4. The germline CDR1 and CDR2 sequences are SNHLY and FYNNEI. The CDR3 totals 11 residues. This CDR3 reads CASRVGTELFF. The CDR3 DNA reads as TGTGCCAGCAGAGTCGGGACAGAACTGTTTTTT.

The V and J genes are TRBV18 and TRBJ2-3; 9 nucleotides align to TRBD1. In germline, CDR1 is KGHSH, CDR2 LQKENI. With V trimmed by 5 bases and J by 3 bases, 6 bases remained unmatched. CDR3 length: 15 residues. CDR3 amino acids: CASSVQGARTDTQYF. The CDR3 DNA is TGTGCCAGCTCAGTACAGGGGGCGCGGACAGATACGCAGTATTTT.

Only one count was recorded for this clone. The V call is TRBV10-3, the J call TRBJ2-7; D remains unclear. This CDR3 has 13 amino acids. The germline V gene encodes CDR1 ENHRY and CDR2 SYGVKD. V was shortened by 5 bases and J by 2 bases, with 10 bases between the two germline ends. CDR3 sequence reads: CAISSGPTYEQYF. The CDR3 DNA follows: TGTGCCATCAGTTCGGGTCCTACCTACGAGCAGTACTTC.

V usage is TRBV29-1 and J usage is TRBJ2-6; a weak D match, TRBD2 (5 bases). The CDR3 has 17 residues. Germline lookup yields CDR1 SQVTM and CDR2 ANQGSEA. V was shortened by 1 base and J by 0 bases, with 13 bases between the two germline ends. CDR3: CSVEARDPISGANVLTF. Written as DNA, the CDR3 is TGCAGCGTTGAAGCCCGGGATCCCATCTCTGGGGCCAACGTCCTGACTTTC.

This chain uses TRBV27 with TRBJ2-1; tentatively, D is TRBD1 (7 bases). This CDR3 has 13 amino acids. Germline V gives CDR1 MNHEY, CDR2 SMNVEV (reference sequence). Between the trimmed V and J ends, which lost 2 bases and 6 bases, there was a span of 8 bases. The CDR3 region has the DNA TGTGCCAGCAGTTTACAGGGGGGCAATGAGCAGTTCTTC. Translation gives CASSLQGGNEQFF.

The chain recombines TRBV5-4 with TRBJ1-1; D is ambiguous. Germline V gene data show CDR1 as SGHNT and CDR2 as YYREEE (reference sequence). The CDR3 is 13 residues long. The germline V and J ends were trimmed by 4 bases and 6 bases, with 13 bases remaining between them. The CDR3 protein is CASSDGDSAEAFF. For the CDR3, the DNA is TGTGCCAGCAGCGATGGTGATTCGGCTGAAGCTTTCTTT.

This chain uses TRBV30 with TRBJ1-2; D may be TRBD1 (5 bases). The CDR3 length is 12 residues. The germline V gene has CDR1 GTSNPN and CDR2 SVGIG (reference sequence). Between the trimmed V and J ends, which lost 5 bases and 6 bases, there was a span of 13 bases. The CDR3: CAWGTGTHGYTF. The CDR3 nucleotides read TGTGCCTGGGGTACAGGAACTCATGGCTACACCTTC.

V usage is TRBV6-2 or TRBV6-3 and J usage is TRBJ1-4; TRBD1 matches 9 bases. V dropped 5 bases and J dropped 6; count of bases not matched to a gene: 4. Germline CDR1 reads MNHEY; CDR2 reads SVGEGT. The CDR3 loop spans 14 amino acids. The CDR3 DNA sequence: TGTGCCAGCAGTCCGGGACAGGGATATGAAAAACTGTTTTTT. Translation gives CASSPGQGYEKLFF.

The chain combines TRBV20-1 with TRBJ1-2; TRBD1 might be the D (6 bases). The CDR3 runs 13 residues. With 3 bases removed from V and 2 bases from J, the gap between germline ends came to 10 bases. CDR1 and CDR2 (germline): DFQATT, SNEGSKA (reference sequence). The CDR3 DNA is TGCAGTGCTAGTGACGGGACAAACTATGGCTACACCTTC. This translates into CSASDGTNYGYTF.